These T cell receptor beta chains were read from a single sample in a study of early T cells in non-severe SARS-CoV-2 infection. TCRdb processed the 5' RACE reads anew with MiXCR; each CDR3 protein has one entry. Among some 71,000 distinct CDR3 sequences listed, about a tenth were seen once. Sequenced material: whole blood, taken at baseline. These receptors all stem from an adult who was a healthcare worker with PCR-confirmed SARS-CoV-2 infection or an uninfected control (not recorded which). CDR3s include the opening cysteine and the closing phenylalanine or tryptophan. D genes are given only for firm matches. Clone size is not always given. Where it is, it says once, few, many or a class for expanded clones.

few TRBJ2-7 TRBD2 TRBV25-1 TGTGCCAGCAGTGGGTGGACGGGAGGGATGAACGAGCAGTACTTC CASSGWTGGMNEQYF
many TRBJ2-2 . TRBV9 TGTGCCAGCAGCGCTTCAAGACAGTCAGTCACCGGGGAGCTGTTTTTT CASSASRQSVTGELFF
many TRBJ1-1 . TRBV5-1 TGCGCCAGCAGCCTACTCCGGGGCCTGAACACTGAAGCTTTCTTT CASSLLRGLNTEAFF
few TRBJ2-3 TRBD1 TRBV19 TGTGCCAGTAGTAGGCGGACAGGGGCGGCAGATACGCAGTATTTT CASSRRTGAADTQYF
. TRBJ2-7 TRBD1 TRBV6-2/TRBV6-3 TGTGCCAGCAGTCTCCCCGGGACAGGGAGAACCGAGCAGTACTTC CASSLPGTGRTEQYF
many TRBJ2-3 TRBD2 TRBV29-1 TGCAGCGGGACTAGCCCATCCACAGATACGCAGTATTTT CSGTSPSTDTQYF
few TRBJ2-7 TRBD1 TRBV6-5 TGTGCCAGCAGTTACCGGGCAGGGGGCTACGAGCAGTACTTC CASSYRAGGYEQYF
. TRBJ2-2 . TRBV7-8 TGTGCCAGCAGCTCCCCCCAGGCCTCCGGACCCATCACCGGGGAGCTGTTTTTT CASSSPQASGPITGELFF
few TRBJ2-4 TRBD1 TRBV6-5 TGTGCCAGCCGGAGACAGGGAGCCAAAAACATTCAGTACTTC CASRRQGAKNIQYF
many TRBJ1-4 . TRBV25-1 TGTGCCAGCAGTGAGTGGGCGTCAACTAATGAAAAACTGTTTTTT CASSEWASTNEKLFF
medium-sized TRBJ1-3 . TRBV10-3 TGTGCCATCAGCGACCTACAGAGCTCTGGAAACACCATATATTTT CAISDLQSSGNTIYF
. TRBJ2-7 TRBD1 TRBV28 TGTGCCAGCAGGCCTCAACCCGGGACAGGGGGGTACGAGCAGTACTTC CASRPQPGTGGYEQYF
many TRBJ2-1 . TRBV7-8 TGTGCCAGCAGCCCTAGTTTCGGATTCTCTAGGTGGGGCAATGAGCAGTTCTTC CASSPSFGFSRWGNEQFF
. TRBJ1-5 . TRBV5-6 TGTGCCAGCAGCATACAGGGCGCCGGCCAGCCCCAGCATTTT CASSIQGAGQPQHF
many TRBJ2-7 . TRBV7-8 TGTGCCAGCACCCCCGCCCGAGTCCCCTACGAGCAGTACTTC CASTPARVPYEQYF
. TRBJ1-1 TRBD1 TRBV7-2 TGTGCCAGCAGCCAGGACAGGGAGCACACTGAAGCTTTCTTT CASSQDREHTEAFF
. TRBJ2-3 . TRBV29-1 TGCAGCGTTGTCAGTCCGGATAGCACAGATACGCAGTATTTT CSVVSPDSTDTQYF
. TRBJ2-3 . TRBV6-2/TRBV6-3 TGTGCCAGCAGTTACTCGGAGCCAGATACGCAGTATTTT CASSYSEPDTQYF
. TRBJ2-2 . TRBV5-4 TGTGCCAGCAGCTTGGCCAGCCTAGGATCCCCCGGGGAGCTGTTTTTT CASSLASLGSPGELFF
. TRBJ2-1 . TRBV12-3/TRBV12-4 TGTGCCAGCAGTTTAGCGGGTGTTATTGGGATCTACAATGAGCAGTTCTTC CASSLAGVIGIYNEQFF
many TRBJ2-5 . TRBV7-2 TGTGCCAGCAGCTTAGGGCAAGAGACCCAGTACTTC CASSLGQETQYF
few TRBJ2-7 . TRBV28 TGTGCCAGCAGCACCCCCGGCGAGCAGTACTTC CASSTPGEQYF
many TRBJ2-2 TRBD1 TRBV7-3 TGTGCCAGCAGCCCGACGACAGGGATCGGGGAGCTGTTTTTT CASSPTTGIGELFF
few TRBJ1-5 . TRBV7-2 TGTGCCAGCAGCTTAGAGTCCCATCAGCCCCAGCATTTT CASSLESHQPQHF
few TRBJ1-2 . TRBV29-1 TGCAGCGTACTAAGACAGGCTAACTATGGCTACACCTTC CSVLRQANYGYTF
many TRBJ2-3 . TRBV24-1 TGTGCCACCAGTGATTTGCTAACAGATACGCAGTATTTT CATSDLLTDTQYF
many TRBJ2-7 TRBD2 TRBV6-2/TRBV6-3 TGTGCCAGCAGTCCCCGGGGAAGCGGGAACTCCTACGAGCAGTACTTC CASSPRGSGNSYEQYF
. TRBJ2-7 TRBD2 TRBV4-1 TGCGCCAGCAGCCTAGCGGGAGGCACCGAAAAGCAGTACTTC CASSLAGGTEKQYF
few TRBJ1-2 TRBD1 TRBV7-9 TGTGCCAGCAGCTTGCGGCCTTCGGGGATACTGACAGGGCGAGTGGATGGCTACACCTTC CASSLRPSGILTGRVDGYTF